The source of this T cell receptor beta chain is a study of T cell responses to AZD1222 COVID-19 vaccine. Profiling relied on immunoSEQ multiplex PCR, and the TCRdb table lists in-frame clones only, not all of them. Altogether 190,000 or so clones are present, about 88% being singletons, with the ten largest covering roughly 26%. General study results and limits: Spike-specific TCRs gained breadth and depth after people received two AZD1222 doses. The donors showed a predominance of white British ancestry and of females, with possible underestimation of clonal diversity. Targeting of unmutated variant regions was reportedly seen in nearly half of spike-specific TCRs.

With 1 base removed from V and 5 bases from J, the gap between germline ends came to 11 bases. CDR3 length: 14 amino acids. CDR1 GTSNPN and CDR2 SVGIG come from the germline V gene (reference sequence). Worth noting for this clone: What it binds is unknown.

This chain joins TRBV30 and TRBJ1-4; D is undetermined. The sequenced sample was peripheral blood, obtained 28 days after the second AZD1222 dose. The receptor's source is an adult who received the AZD1222 COVID-19 vaccine. CDR3 coding DNA: TGTGCCTGGAGTGGTTTTCCGATCAATGAAAAACTGTTTTTT. This translates into CAWSGFPINEKLFF. Variable domain in full (rest from reference TRBV30 and TRBJ1-4): SQTIHQWPATLVQPVGSPLSLECTVEGTSNPNLYWYRQAAGRGLQLLFYSVGIGQISSEVPQNLSASRPQDRQFILSSKKLLLSDSGFYLCAWSGFPINEKLFFGSGTQLSVL.